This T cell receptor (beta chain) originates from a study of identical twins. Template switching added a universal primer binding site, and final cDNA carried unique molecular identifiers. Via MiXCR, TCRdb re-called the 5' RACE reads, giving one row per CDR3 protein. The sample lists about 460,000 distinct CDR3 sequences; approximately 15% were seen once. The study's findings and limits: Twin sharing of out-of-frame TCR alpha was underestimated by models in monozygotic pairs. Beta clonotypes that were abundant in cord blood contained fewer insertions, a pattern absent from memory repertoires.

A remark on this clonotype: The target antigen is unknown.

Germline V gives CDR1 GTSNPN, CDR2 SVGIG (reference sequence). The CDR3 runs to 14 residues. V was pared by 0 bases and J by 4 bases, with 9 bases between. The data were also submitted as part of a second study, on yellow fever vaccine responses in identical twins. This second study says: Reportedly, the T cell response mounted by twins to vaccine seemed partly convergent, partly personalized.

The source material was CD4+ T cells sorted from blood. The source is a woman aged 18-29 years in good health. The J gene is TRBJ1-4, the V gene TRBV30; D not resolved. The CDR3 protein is CAWSVYGVNEKLFF. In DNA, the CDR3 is TGTGCCTGGAGTGTCTACGGGGTTAATGAAAAACTGTTTTTT.